Detailed here is one T cell receptor (beta chain). This entry belongs to a study of blood T cell repertoires in COVID-19. The overall study: The samples span acute and convalescent COVID-19 from the United States, Italy and Spain.

The repertoire was sequenced with immunoSEQ multiplex PCR; TCRdb's copy has only in-frame clones and lacks some. The sample contains 55,000 to 95,000 clones, about 84% of which appear only once. The sequenced sample was peripheral blood. The receptor comes from an older woman with acute or convalescent COVID-19.

CDR3 in amino acids: CASTQTRTGGITEAFF. CDR3 coding DNA: TGTGCCAGCACTCAAACCCGCACAGGGGGCATCACTGAAGCTTTCTTT. V and J are TRBV25-1 and TRBJ1-1; 9 nucleotides agree with TRBD1. The length of the CDR3 is 16 residues. In germline, CDR1 is MGHDK, CDR2 SYGVNS. V trimming: 7 bases; J trimming: 4 bases; junction bases outside the gene matches: 13. Full variable domain (missing parts from reference TRBV25-1 and TRBJ1-1): EADIYQTPRYLVIGTGKKITLECSQTMGHDKMYWYQQDPGMELHLIHYSYGVNSTEKGDLSSESTVSRIRTEHFPLTLESARPSHTSQYLCASTQTRTGGITEAFFGQGTRLTVV.